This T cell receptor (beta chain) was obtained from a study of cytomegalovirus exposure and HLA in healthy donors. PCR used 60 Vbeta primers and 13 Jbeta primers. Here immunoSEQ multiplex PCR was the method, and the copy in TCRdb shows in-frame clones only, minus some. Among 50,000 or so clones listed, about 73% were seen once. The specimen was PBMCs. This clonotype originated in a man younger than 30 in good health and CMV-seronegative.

The CDR3 here is CASRSGTGRYEQYF. DNA for the CDR3: TGTGCCAGCAGATCAGGGACAGGGCGATACGAGCAGTACTTC. V and J are TRBV28 and TRBJ2-7; 9 bases agree with TRBD1. Trimming took 6 bases from V and 4 from J; bases not matched to a gene: 7. CDR1 and CDR2 (germline): MDHEN, SYDVKM. The CDR3 runs to 14 residues.